The 32 T cell receptor beta chains given below trace back to one sample, sequenced in a study of T cells in Graves' hyperthyroidism and ophthalmopathy. The TCR beta CDR3 regions underwent amplification using RNA transcripts as the source. HTBI primers drove first-round RT-PCR of the TCR CDR3. TCRdb passed the multiplex PCR reads through MiXCR, listing each CDR3 protein once. The repertoire includes under 750,000 distinct CDR3 sequences, around a sixth of them detected once, and over 15% sits in the top ten. The sequenced material came from blood. All receptors derive from a woman aged 45-60 years with Graves' hyperthyroidism that later progressed to Graves' ophthalmopathy.

This clonotype has at least ten counts. The chain uses TRBV6-1 and TRBJ1-1, with 9 bases lining up with TRBD1. The CDR3 consists of 15 residues. J lost 1 base, V lost 3 bases, and 3 bases had no gene match. Germline V CDR1 and CDR2: MNHNS, SASEGT. The CDR3 coding sequence is TGTGCCAGCAGTGACAGGGGACAGGGGAACACTGAAGCTTTCTTT. Its translation: CASSDRGQGNTEAFF.

The rearrangement joins TRBV4-1 to TRBJ2-5, with D possibly TRBD2 on 5 matching bases. The V end was cut by 4 bases, the J end by 2 bases, with 14 bases between. The CDR3 totals 15 residues. CDR1 MGHRA and CDR2 YSYEKL come from the germline V gene. The DNA of the CDR3 is TGCGCCAGCAGCCCCGCCCCGGGGTTTCAAGAGACCCAGTACTTC. This sequence encodes CASSPAPGFQETQYF.

The J gene is TRBJ2-1, the V gene TRBV20-1; 9 bases are a match to TRBD2. The germline V gene encodes CDR1 DFQATT and CDR2 SNEGSKA (reference sequence). The CDR3 loop spans 18 amino acids. The CDR3 sequence is CSRIGGVGGGAFYNEQFF. The CDR3 coding sequence is TGCAGCCGTATAGGGGGAGTCGGCGGGGGGGCCTTCTACAATGAGCAGTTCTTC.

In this sample, this clonotype turned up many times. The gene calls are TRBV3-1 and TRBJ1-1; no definite D call. CDR3 length equals 15 residues. Deletions cut 0 bases from V and 0 bases from J, with 8 bases between. Germline CDR1 and CDR2: LGHDT and YNNKEL (reference sequence). CDR3 nucleotide sequence: TGTGCCAGCAGCCAAGATGGCCTACTGAACACTGAAGCTTTCTTT. Translated: CASSQDGLLNTEAFF.

The rearrangement links TRBV20-1 to TRBJ1-2; D may be TRBD1 (6 bases). The germline V gene has CDR1 DFQATT and CDR2 SNEGSKA (reference sequence). The V and J ends lost 5 bases and 7 bases respectively, with 11 bases between them. The CDR3 length is 11 residues. DNA of the CDR3: TGCAGTGCTTCACAGGGAAGTGGCTACACCTTC. Protein product: CSASQGSGYTF.

This clonotype has at least ten counts. The chain joins TRBV5-6 to TRBJ2-3; 7 bases map to TRBD1. Germline values: CDR1 SGHDT, CDR2 YYEEEE. This CDR3 contains 16 residues. Trimming took 0 bases from V and 2 from J; bases not matched to a gene: 6. The CDR3 reads CASSLEGRGTTDTQYF. Here the CDR3 DNA reads TGTGCCAGCAGCTTGGAGGGCAGGGGGACCACAGATACGCAGTATTTT.

The chain is built from TRBV29-1 and TRBJ1-2, with D unresolved. Between the trimmed V and J ends, which lost 0 bases and 1 base, there was a span of 6 bases. In germline, CDR1 is SQVTM, CDR2 ANQGSEA. This CDR3 comprises 13 residues. CDR3 region: CSVEECSNYGYTF. CDR3 sequence (DNA): TGCAGCGTTGAAGAGTGCAGTAACTATGGCTACACCTTC.

This chain links TRBV9 with TRBJ1-3; tentatively, D is TRBD1 (6 bases). The length of the CDR3 is 17 residues. With 1 base removed from V and 8 bases from J, the gap between germline ends came to 22 bases. Germline loops: CDR1 SGDLS, CDR2 YYNGEE. The CDR3 loop is CASSVRRDIADLDTIYF. CDR3 bases: TGTGCCAGCAGCGTAAGGCGGGACATTGCGGACCTGGACACCATATATTTT. Together with reference TRBV9 and TRBJ1-3, the CDR3 gives the full variable domain: DSGVTQTPKHLITATGQRVTLRCSPRSGDLSVYWYQQSLDQGLQFLIQYYNGEERAKGNILERFSAQQFPDLHSELNLSSLELGDSALYFCASSVRRDIADLDTIYFGEGSWLTVV.

V gene TRBV19 combines with J gene TRBJ2-1, with 7 bases matching TRBD1. The CDR3 is made up of 15 amino acids. Trimming took 5 bases from V and 4 from J; bases not matched to a gene: 8. Germline CDR1 and CDR2: LNHDA and SQIVND (reference sequence). CDR3 region: CASSSRDRYYNEQFF. CDR3 coding DNA: TGTGCCAGTAGTTCCCGGGACAGATATTACAATGAGCAGTTCTTC.

This clonotype was seen many times. The chain employs TRBV2 and TRBJ2-7; 9 bases agree with TRBD2. The J segment lost 0 bases and the V segment lost 8 bases, leaving 5 bases of the junction unmatched. CDR1 and CDR2 (germline): SNHLY, FYNNEI. This CDR3 region has 14 residues. The CDR3 nucleotides read TGTGCCAGCCGACTAGCGGATTACTCCTACGAGCAGTACTTC. Translated, it gives CASRLADYSYEQYF.

This CDR3 reads CASSPMGGDTEAFF. The CDR3, as DNA: TGTGCCAGCAGCCCCATGGGGGGGGACACTGAAGCTTTCTTT. The chain employs TRBV9 and TRBJ1-1; a weak D match, TRBD1 (5 bases). From germline, CDR1 is SGDLS and CDR2 YYNGEE. The V end was cut by 4 bases, the J end by 3 bases, with 13 bases between. CDR3 length equals 14 residues. Using reference TRBV9 and TRBJ1-1 for the parts outside the CDR3, the full variable domain is DSGVTQTPKHLITATGQRVTLRCSPRSGDLSVYWYQQSLDQGLQFLIQYYNGEERAKGNILERFSAQQFPDLHSELNLSSLELGDSALYFCASSPMGGDTEAFFGQGTRLTVV.

In this sample, this clonotype turned up a few times. The chain employs TRBV20-1 and TRBJ2-5; the match to TRBD2 covers 9 bases. CDR1 is DFQATT and CDR2 is SNEGSKA in the germline V gene (reference sequence). After removal of 6 bases from V and 4 bases from J, the junction contained 12 bases not matched to a gene. The CDR3 covers 15 residues. The CDR3, as DNA: TGCAGTGCGGGAGGGGCTAGCGGGGCTTTAGAGACCCAGTACTTC. Encoded protein: CSAGGASGALETQYF.

V gene TRBV6-5 combines with J gene TRBJ1-2; D call uncertain. CDR1 is MNHEY and CDR2 is SVGAGI in the germline V gene. V gave up 2 bases and J gave up 8 bases, with 12 bases separating them. The CDR3 consists of 13 residues. CDR3 DNA sequence: TGTGCCAGCAGTTACGAGGGCCCGGAGGGCTACACCTTC. Translating gives CASSYEGPEGYTF.

This rearrangement joins TRBV7-2 to TRBJ2-5; the D gene is possibly TRBD2 (5 bases). V was shortened by 5 bases and J by 4 bases, with 11 bases between the two germline ends. The CDR3 extends over 13 amino acids. Germline V gene lookup returns CDR1 SGHTA and CDR2 FQGNSA. DNA of the CDR3: TGTGCCAGCAGCCATTTGAGGGTAGAGACCCAGTACTTC. Translation gives CASSHLRVETQYF.

This clonotype was counted only a few times. Since no conserved phenylalanine or tryptophan closes the CDR3, a read error is the likely cause. This chain connects TRBV13 to TRBJ1-5; D might be TRBD1 (5 bases). This CDR3 contains 13 residues. V lost 5 bases to trimming and J lost 9 bases, with 14 bases between them. In germline, CDR1 is PRHDT, CDR2 FYEKMQ (reference sequence). CDR3 loop: CASSRQGQGPQHL. The DNA for the CDR3 is TGTGCCAGCAGCCGGCAGGGCCAAGGGCCCCAGCATCTT.

The V gene is TRBV6-1, the J gene TRBJ1-6; no reliable D call. The CDR3 extends over 15 amino acids. Trimming shortened V by 5 bases and J by 9 bases, and 17 bases separated the two germline ends. CDR1 is MNHNS and CDR2 is SASEGT in the germline V gene. In DNA form, the CDR3 reads TGTGCCAGCAGTTCTACGGGGTTGACGAGTTCACCCCTCCACTTT. Its translation: CASSSTGLTSSPLHF.

This clonotype appeared a few times. CDR3 loop: CASSASRVYFGGYTF. The CDR3 DNA reads TGTGCCAGCAGCGCATCCAGGGTGTACTTTGGAGGCTACACCTTC. The V gene is TRBV9, the J gene TRBJ1-2; perhaps TRBD1 as D (5 bases). V lost 3 bases and J lost 8, with 20 bases in between. Germline CDR1 reads SGDLS; CDR2 reads YYNGEE. The CDR3 loop spans 15 amino acids.

This clonotype was observed a handful of times. V gene TRBV2 combines with J gene TRBJ1-2; D not resolved. The germline V gene has CDR1 SNHLY and CDR2 FYNNEI. The length of the CDR3 is 12 residues. Trimming took 4 bases from V and 12 from J, leaving 15 bases between them. The chain's CDR3 is CASSVSDFAHTF. The CDR3 nucleotides read TGTGCCAGCAGTGTGAGTGATTTTGCGCACACCTTC.

This clonotype was counted a few times. The chain joins TRBV6-5 to TRBJ2-1; D ambiguous. The CDR3 is 12 amino acids. Trimming pared 2 bases from V and 6 bases from J, leaving 5 bases between. CDR1 MNHEY and CDR2 SVGAGI come from the germline V gene. The CDR3 reads CASSYPPNEQFF. DNA of the CDR3: TGTGCCAGCAGTTACCCCCCCAATGAGCAGTTCTTC.

This clonotype was counted only a few times. This chain links TRBV6-5 with TRBJ1-6; 7 bases agree with TRBD1. The germline V gene encodes CDR1 MNHEY and CDR2 SVGAGI. The CDR3 totals 16 residues. J gave up 6 bases and V 4 bases, and 9 bases lay outside the gene matches. The CDR3 sequence is CASSFSTGTANSPLHF. The CDR3 DNA reads TGTGCCAGCAGTTTTAGTACCGGGACAGCTAATTCACCCCTCCACTTT.

This clonotype has a count of ten or more. The chain recombines TRBV29-1 with TRBJ2-7; the match to TRBD2 covers 7 bases. V was pared by 4 bases and J by 2 bases, with 2 bases of the junction left unmatched. This CDR3 contains 12 residues. Germline CDR1 is SQVTM and CDR2 is ANQGSEA. This CDR3 is CSVGGGTYEQYF. The CDR3 DNA follows: TGCAGCGTTGGGGGGGGAACCTACGAGCAGTACTTC.

This clonotype has more than one count but fewer than ten. V and J are TRBV6-5 and TRBJ1-5; D uncertain. The CDR3 sequence is 15 residues long. V lost 3 bases and J 4 bases, leaving 13 bases between the germline ends. Germline V CDR1 and CDR2: MNHEY, SVGAGI. As DNA, the CDR3 is TGTGCCAGCAGTTATCGGCAGTTAGGTAATCAGCCCCAGCATTTT. It encodes CASSYRQLGNQPQHF.

This clonotype was observed many times. This chain uses TRBV20-1 with TRBJ1-5, with 9 bases matching TRBD1. V lost 6 bases, J lost 5 bases, and 2 bases stayed unmatched. Germline CDR1 and CDR2: DFQATT and SNEGSKA (reference sequence). The CDR3 has 12 residues. The CDR3 sequence: CSAWDRDQPQHF. As DNA, the CDR3 is TGCAGTGCCTGGGACAGGGATCAGCCCCAGCATTTT.

This chain uses TRBV29-1 with TRBJ2-7, with 9 bases identical to TRBD1. Germline trimming cut 8 bases from V and 3 bases from J; bases unmatched to any gene: 5. Germline V gene data show CDR1 as SQVTM and CDR2 as ANQGSEA. This CDR3 has 12 amino acids. This chain's CDR3 is CSWDREFYEQYF. The CDR3 nucleotides read TGCAGCTGGGACAGGGAGTTCTACGAGCAGTACTTC.

The chain couples TRBV20-1 to TRBJ2-7, with TRBD1 matching 12 bases. V shed 6 bases, J shed 6 bases, and the junction held 6 bases outside the gene matches. Germline values: CDR1 DFQATT, CDR2 SNEGSKA (reference sequence). The CDR3 is 13 residues long. CDR3 sequence reads: CSAWDRGRLEQYF. In nucleotides, the CDR3 is TGCAGTGCATGGGACAGGGGGCGCCTCGAGCAGTACTTC.

Regarding this clonotype: One end of the junction does not line up with germline, which may come from a read error. J is TRBJ1-6 and V is TRBV27; D remains ambiguous. This CDR3 has 13 amino acids. The germline CDR1 and CDR2 sequences are MNHEY and SMNVEV (reference sequence). The CDR3 loop is CAGSFPGSSPPHF. In DNA form, the CDR3 reads TGTGCCGGCAGTTTCCCAGGATCTTCACCCCCCCACTTT.

The chain joins TRBV12-3 or TRBV12-4 to TRBJ1-2; D is unresolved. The CDR3 consists of 18 residues. With 5 bases removed from V and 3 bases from J, the gap between germline ends came to 25 bases. CDR3 bases: TGTGCCAGCAGTATAGTTCCTCGGGAACCCGGAAATCACTATGGCTACACCTTC. This codes for CASSIVPREPGNHYGYTF.

This chain uses TRBV18 with TRBJ1-3, with TRBD1 identical over 11 bases. Germline V gives CDR1 KGHSH, CDR2 LQKENI. V lost 5 bases, J lost 1 base, and 13 bases stayed unmatched. The CDR3 extends over 19 amino acids. This chain's CDR3 is CASSSKPIRDRGSGNTIYF. In DNA, the CDR3 is TGTGCCAGCTCATCAAAACCAATCCGGGACAGGGGGTCTGGAAACACCATATATTTT. The variable domain in full, with the rest retrieved from reference TRBV18 and TRBJ1-3, is NAGVMQNPRHLVRRRGQEARLRCSPMKGHSHVYWYRQLPEEGLKFMVYLQKENIIDESGMPKERFSAEFPKEGPSILRIQQVVRGDSAAYFCASSSKPIRDRGSGNTIYFGEGSWLTVV.

The chain employs TRBV20-1 and TRBJ2-7, with D possibly matching TRBD2 (6 bases). The CDR3 sequence is 12 residues long. Germline V CDR1 and CDR2: DFQATT, SNEGSKA (reference sequence). V dropped 3 bases and J dropped 4 bases, with 10 bases sitting between them. CDR3 sequence: CSARGGDYEQYF. The CDR3 nucleotides read TGCAGTGCTAGGGGAGGAGATTACGAGCAGTACTTC.

The chain employs TRBV6-2 or TRBV6-3 and TRBJ2-3; weak D call: TRBD2 (5 bases). Germline CDR1 and CDR2: MNHEY and SVGEGT. This CDR3 comprises 11 residues. V was pared by 7 bases and J by 7 bases, with 9 bases between. CDR3 protein: CASTRRNTQYF. CDR3 sequence (DNA): TGTGCCAGCACTCGGAGGAATACGCAGTATTTT.

This clonotype was found a few times. The J gene is TRBJ2-3, the V gene TRBV4-1, with no clear D. Germline CDR1 MGHRA, CDR2 YSYEKL. This CDR3 has 17 amino acids. V was shortened by 3 bases and J by 2 bases, with 18 bases between the two germline ends. CDR3 nucleotide sequence: TGCGCCAGCAGCCATCCGCCAACCCCCCGTCCCACAGATACGCAGTATTTT. It yields the protein CASSHPPTPRPTDTQYF.

This clonotype has just a few counts. CDR3 region: CASSFRDRGGYEQYF. CDR3 sequence (DNA): TGTGCCAGCAGCTTCCGGGACAGGGGGGGCTACGAGCAGTACTTC. The chain has TRBV13 and TRBJ2-7; 11 bases are shared with TRBD1. Trimming cost V 3 bases and J 3 bases; bases outside gene matches: 4. The CDR3 consists of 15 residues. Germline V gene lookup returns CDR1 PRHDT and CDR2 FYEKMQ (reference sequence).